The TCR beta chain described here comes from a study of shared clonotypes between healthy human individuals (dated by TCRdb to about 2020). About the investigation overall: The cohort comprised a couple of women and a few men aged 18 to 49 years. To increase sequencing depth and limit assay-specific biases, different laboratories used diverse techniques to prepare libraries and sequence TCR repertoires. Per donor, leukapheresis produced somewhere between about 0.8 and 9 billion PBMCs. The study deeply sequenced blood TCR repertoires of about 5 healthy adults to estimate repertoire size and the extent of clonotype sharing between individuals. Per donor, three plates each were used for CD4 naive and CD4 memory, two for CD8 naive, and one for CD8 memory. Broader findings and caveats from the paper: When a few donors were compared, the shared fraction of clonotypes was about 5.2% for naive CD4, 3% to 4% for naive CD8, 2% to 2.5% for memory CD4, and 0.4% for memory CD8. Higher generation probabilities were observed for clonotypes shared by all four sorted-subset donors than for non-shared clonotypes. Larger estimated clonotype richness was generally found for naive subsets than for memory subsets. The genetic and exposure-history diversity represented was limited by the small number of donors. Pairwise subsampling led to the expectation that sequencing depth would affect the degree of clonotype sharing among donors. Sampling was restricted to blood, and TCR repertoires in tissues likely differ from the TCR repertoires found in blood. Incomplete sequencing was indicated by rarefaction of sorted-subset datasets, despite the large sequencing depth.

CD8 naive samples consisted of CD45RO-negative cells that were positively selected for CCR7, yielding a CD45RA+CCR7+ population without TemRA cells. Healthy HIV-negative adults with no recently reported acute infections or vaccinations were included as donors. Only Caucasian adults living in Nashville, Tennessee, USA were represented among the donors. After blood collection by leukapheresis, PBMCs were isolated using Ficoll-Histopaque density gradient centrifugation and then cryopreserved in the vapor phase of liquid nitrogen. Purity and quantity of every magnetically sorted T cell population were checked by analytical flow cytometry. Genomic DNA was isolated from every sorted fraction and measured by UV absorbance on a Nanodrop 2000c. CDR1 and CDR2, per the germline V gene, are MNHNS and SASEGT. Deletion took 0 bases off V and 8 bases off J, with a span of 13 bases between the germline ends. The CDR3, from cysteine to phenylalanine, totals 14 residues. Of the read, only the CDR3 DNA is kept; its 42 bases are in frame from base 1.

Points on this clone: The clone's antigen remains unknown. One base away there is no much larger clone; base qualities are not given.

Using the deep immunoSEQ assay, TCR CDR3 regions were amplified from genomic DNA by multiplex PCR. Extracted genomic DNA from each cell subset was distributed evenly across all wells of several immunoSEQ 96-well plates, and each plate was treated as a replicate. Each replicate PCR for sorted subsets received roughly 0.2 ug genomic DNA, equal to some 32,000 T cell genomes. The purified libraries were quantified using a Qubit 3.0 fluorometer, sized with a Bioanalyzer 2100, and then quantified again using the KAPA Library Quantification kit. Each immunoSEQ 96-well plate was sequenced on its own single-read 150-cycle Illumina NextSeq 550 flow cell. The authors' analysis ran thus. Because only junctional sequences without quality scores were contained in the immunoSEQ output, filtering matching that applied to full-length reads could not be performed. Sequences were annotated with PyIR, a Python wrapper for IgBLAST v1.9, and V/J genes and CDR3 were assigned using IMGT germline references. Reads were removed for weak V/J assignments (E-value above 1e-6), missing CDR3, stop codons, out-of-frame junctions, or ambiguous translated residues. A V3J clonotype was defined by an identical inferred V gene, J gene, and CDR3 amino acid sequence. Percentage overlap between repertoires was calculated by dividing the number of shared unique clonotypes by the size of the smaller repertoire. Three approaches were used to assess repertoire richness: RTK rarefaction, the Chao1 estimator, and Recon v2.1 estimates of unobserved clonotypes. Generation probabilities were computed with OLGA for all TCRbeta clonotypes obtained by the gDNA method from several donors. TCRdb stores this immuneACCESS table with in-frame sequences only. Part of the clones is absent; in the studies checked, under half of the shortfall reflects unresolved V genes, and no reason is known for the rest. V and J calls plus clone size are reproduced from that table; the DNA served to infer D and trimming. The sample table holds approximately 2,200,000 clones, of which 90% to 95% were seen once. The ten largest clones add up to under 2% of the sample.

The receptor was derived from a man between 18 and 35 years old in good health. Some clones in this sample may be carry-over from other donors' samples. Material for sequencing was naive CD8+ T cells from PBMCs. What this sample's cell subset or site label stands for: CD45RA+CCR7+. Recombination connected TRBV6-1 to TRBJ1-2; the D region possibly corresponds to TRBD1 (6 bases align). The CDR3 reads as follows: CASSEAGGALGYTF. In nucleotide form, the sequence is TGTGCCAGCAGTGAAGCAGGGGGGGCCTTGGGCTACACCTTC.